This TCR beta chain is drawn from a study of blood T cell repertoires in COVID-19 (dated by TCRdb to 2020 to 2021). The study in broad terms: Samples from collaborators originated in the United States, Italy and Spain and spanned both the acute and convalescent phases of COVID-19. The material from the prospective study consisted of cDNA or gDNA derived from T cells, B-cell-depleted T cells, or PBMCs. The dataset comprised deeply sampled blood TCRbeta repertoires from subjects exposed to, actively infected with, or recovered from COVID-19. The repertoires were released in a freely available public database meant as a resource for research on the immune response to SARS-CoV-2. The samples were drawn from two sources: the first 160 participants of the ongoing ImmuneRACE study, and about 1,300 subjects contributed by 6 global collaborators. Sample metadata almost always included a de-identified subject ID, COVID-19 status, age in years and sex. Where HLA class I and class II types were available, the types were taken from metadata supplied by the sample provider, not from assay-based typing. The study at large found these results: How much clinical and demographic metadata was included differed by source and by participant, and the metadata was provided uncurated.

The germline V gene yields SGHTA for CDR1 and FQGNSA for CDR2. From the cysteine up to the phenylalanine, the CDR3 has a length of 18 residues. This entry keeps only the CDR3 DNA: 54 bases, framed from base 1. V is reduced by 2 bases and J by 1 base, leaving a spacing of 21 bases between them. Participants in the prospective study were aged roughly 18 to 100 years, lived in about two dozen United States geographic areas, and enrolled through a virtual design. In the prospective study, cohorts were assigned on the basis of participant-reported clinical history obtained from a screening survey and a study questionnaire. Each participant in the prospective study had whole blood, serum and a nasopharyngeal or oropharyngeal swab collected by mobile phlebotomists. Participants in the prospective study had the option to provide additional blood draws and questionnaires over a roughly two-month period. Blood samples from the prospective study were shipped frozen or at room temperature prior to DNA extraction.

TCRbeta CDR3 regions were amplified from genomic DNA by means of the immunoSEQ Assay, a bias-controlled multiplex PCR. The paper's data handling went like this. The number of nucleated cells in each sample was estimated from the amplification of reference gene primers within the assay. To quantify the absolute abundance of each unique TCRbeta CDR3 rearrangement, sequence reads were collapsed and filtered. Productive Simpson clonality was computed per sample as the square root of Simpson's diversity index over productive rearrangements. TCRdb limited this immuneACCESS table to in-frame rearrangements with V and J called. A share of clones is missing; checked studies link under half to unresolved V genes, and the rest is unexplained. Clone size and the V and J calls come from that table; the DNA yielded D and trimming. The sample table shows approximately 270,000 clones, and about nine tenths are seen once. The ten largest account for 1.2% of the sample.

Comments on this clone: Its antigen target is currently unknown. No clone much larger than this one lies a single base away; base qualities are absent.

The sample taken for sequencing was PBMCs or T cells enriched from blood (not recorded which). Recombination linked TRBV7-2 to TRBJ2-7, and possibly TRBD1, on 5 matching bases. The sequence derives from a human donor in a cohort exposed to, infected with or recovered from COVID-19 (not recorded which). The donor label of this sample is uncertain. Here is the DNA: TGTGCCAGCAGCTTAAGCCCACCTCGACAGTCTCTTTCCTACGAGCAGTACTTC. Its protein is CASSLSPPRQSLSYEQYF.